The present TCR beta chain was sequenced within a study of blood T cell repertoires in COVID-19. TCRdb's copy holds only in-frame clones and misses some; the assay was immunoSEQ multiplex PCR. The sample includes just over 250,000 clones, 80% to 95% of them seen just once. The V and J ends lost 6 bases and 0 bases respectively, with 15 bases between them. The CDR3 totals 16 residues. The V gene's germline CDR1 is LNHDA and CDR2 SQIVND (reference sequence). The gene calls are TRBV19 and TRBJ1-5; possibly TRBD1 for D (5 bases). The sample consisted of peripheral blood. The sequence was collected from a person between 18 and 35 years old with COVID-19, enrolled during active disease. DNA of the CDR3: TGTGCCAGTAGCCCCCCTCCCGGGGGTAGCAATCAGCCCCAGCATTTT. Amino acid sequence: CASSPPPGGSNQPQHF.